The 26 T cell receptor beta chains presented below share a single source sample, sequenced in a study of cytomegalovirus exposure and HLA in healthy donors. The PCR used 60 Vbeta and 13 Jbeta primers. Sequencing used immunoSEQ multiplex PCR; TCRdb keeps in-frame clones, though not all of them. The sample holds 130,000 to 150,000 clones, around 84% seen once. The sample taken for sequencing was PBMCs. Receptors were obtained from a boy aged 2 to 9 in good health and CMV-seronegative.

The chain couples TRBV28 to TRBJ1-2, with D possibly being TRBD1 (5 bases). The CDR3 spans 13 residues. The V gene lost 2 bases and the J gene lost 3 bases, with 7 bases spanning the gap. Looked up from germline, CDR1 is MDHEN and CDR2 is SYDVKM. The CDR3 is CASSLGRDYGYTF. CDR3 DNA sequence: TGTGCCAGCAGTTTAGGCAGGGACTATGGCTACACCTTC.

V usage is TRBV6-5 and J usage is TRBJ2-7; D is undetermined. This CDR3 comprises 15 residues. Germline V lookup: CDR1 MNHEY, CDR2 SVGAGI. The ends were cut back, 5 bases at V and 2 bases at J, with 16 bases in the middle. The CDR3 DNA is TGTGCCAGCAGTCCCGTGGCTGAGGCGGCCTACGAGCAGTACTTC. Translated: CASSPVAEAAYEQYF.

The chain uses TRBV18 and TRBJ1-4, with 9 bases fitting TRBD1. The germline CDR1 and CDR2 sequences are KGHSH and LQKENI. CDR3 length: 16 amino acids. V was clipped by 2 bases and J by 8 bases; unmatched bases: 9. The CDR3 DNA is TGTGCCAGCTCACCAGAGCCGGGACAGGGTATAGAAAAACTGTTTTTT. This encodes CASSPEPGQGIEKLFF. The full variable domain, in which reference TRBV18 and TRBJ1-4 provide the parts outside the CDR3, is NAGVMQNPRHLVRRRGQEARLRCSPMKGHSHVYWYRQLPEEGLKFMVYLQKENIIDESGMPKERFSAEFPKEGPSILRIQQVVRGDSAAYFCASSPEPGQGIEKLFFGSGTQLSVL.

This sequence joins TRBV27 and TRBJ2-3, with 8 bases identical to TRBD2. The CDR3 runs to 17 residues. Trimming removed 6 bases from V and 5 bases from J; junction bases left unmatched: 16. Germline-derived CDR1 and CDR2 are MNHEY and SMNVEV (reference sequence). As DNA, the CDR3 is TGTGCCAGCAGACTACAGGGCGGGGGGCTAGGGGAAGATACGCAGTATTTT. Its translation is CASRLQGGGLGEDTQYF.

This clone was counted only a few times. This chain uses TRBV4-3 with TRBJ2-2, with D maybe TRBD1 (5 bases). Germline V lookup: CDR1 LGHNA, CDR2 YSLEER. The CDR3 consists of 16 residues. Trimming removed 1 base from V and 3 bases from J, with 12 bases in between. The CDR3 is CASSQGWQGDTGELFF. DNA for the CDR3: TGCGCCAGCAGCCAAGGTTGGCAGGGTGACACCGGGGAGCTGTTTTTT.

The chain employs TRBV7-2 and TRBJ2-3; tentatively, D is TRBD1 (6 bases). Trimming took 2 bases from V and 2 from J, leaving 11 bases between them. Looked up from germline, CDR1 is SGHTA and CDR2 is FQGNSA. The length of the CDR3 is 15 residues. CDR3: CASSLQGINTDTQYF. CDR3 bases: TGTGCCAGCAGCTTACAGGGGATTAACACAGATACGCAGTATTTT.

The gene calls are TRBV5-5 and TRBJ1-5, with D tentatively TRBD1 (5 bases). Germline V CDR1 and CDR2: SGHKS, YYEKEE (reference sequence). The CDR3 extends over 15 amino acids. The V gene lost 4 bases and the J gene lost 4 bases, with 15 bases spanning the gap. The CDR3 DNA reads TGTGCCAGCAGCATAACAGGAGACCGAAATCAGCCCCAGCATTTT. Amino acid sequence: CASSITGDRNQPQHF.

Comments on this clone: This specimen includes other DNA sequences encoding the same CDR3. This chain joins TRBV4-1 and TRBJ1-5; D remains unclear. This CDR3 contains 14 residues. CDR1 is MGHRA and CDR2 is YSYEKL in the germline V gene. V was pared by 0 bases and J by 1 base, with 4 bases between. The CDR3 is CASSQDPSNQPQHF. CDR3 DNA: TGCGCCAGCAGCCAAGATCCAAGCAATCAGCCCCAGCATTTT.

The rearrangement uses TRBV5-6 and TRBJ2-5; a possible D gene is TRBD2 (5 bases). Trimming shortened V by 1 base and J by 7 bases, and 17 bases separated the two germline ends. Germline V CDR1 and CDR2: SGHDT, YYEEEE. The CDR3 runs to 15 residues. The CDR3 nucleotides read TGTGCCAGCAGCTTGTACCGGGAAAGGTTTGGGACCCAGTACTTC. Translating it yields CASSLYRERFGTQYF.

The chain joins TRBV6-5 to TRBJ1-3; TRBD1 matches at 9 bases. Trimming took 6 bases from V and 2 from J; bases not matched to a gene: 5. Germline loops: CDR1 MNHEY, CDR2 SVGAGI. This CDR3 is built from 15 residues. The CDR3 coding sequence is TGTGCCAGCAGCCGCGACAGGGGGACTGGAAACACCATATATTTT. Translation gives CASSRDRGTGNTIYF.

The chain combines TRBV2 with TRBJ2-7; D is perhaps TRBD2 (5 bases). The CDR3 loop spans 12 amino acids. V dropped 7 bases and J dropped 7 bases, with 14 bases sitting between them. Per the germline V gene, CDR1 is SNHLY and CDR2 is FYNNEI. This chain's CDR3 is CASTLQSGEQYF. As DNA, the CDR3 is TGTGCCAGCACTCTTCAGTCGGGGGAGCAGTACTTC.

The chain joins TRBV25-1 to TRBJ2-7, with a tentative D call TRBD1 (5 bases). Germline V lookup: CDR1 MGHDK, CDR2 SYGVNS. The CDR3 is 13 residues long. Trimming took 3 bases from V and 2 from J, leaving 8 bases between them. The CDR3, as DNA: TGTGCCAGCAGTGATATACAGGCCTACGAGCAGTACTTC. Its translation is CASSDIQAYEQYF.

CDR3 region: CASSSGLAGGPGELFF. CDR3 nucleotide sequence: TGTGCCAGCAGCTCGGGACTAGCGGGAGGGCCCGGGGAGCTGTTTTTT. This sequence joins TRBV7-3 and TRBJ2-2; 16 positions agree with TRBD2. The germline gives CDR1 SGHTA, CDR2 FQGTGA. Germline trimming cut 4 bases from V and 6 bases from J; bases unmatched to any gene: 2. The length of the CDR3 is 16 residues.

In DNA, the CDR3 is TGTGCCAGCTCACCGCGTGCTGGGGGCGGTTATGGCTACACCTTC. Amino acids: CASSPRAGGGYGYTF. The V gene is TRBV18, the J gene TRBJ1-2; tentatively, D is TRBD1 (6 bases). Trimming removed 3 bases at V and 5 bases at J, with 16 bases between. The CDR3 has 15 amino acids. Germline loops: CDR1 KGHSH, CDR2 LQKENI.

This clone was detected a few times. The V and J genes are TRBV6-5 and TRBJ1-1, with 9 positions matching TRBD1. The J segment lost 4 bases and the V segment lost 6 bases, leaving 6 bases of the junction unmatched. CDR3 size: 14 residues. Germline assignment: CDR1 MNHEY and CDR2 SVGAGI. The CDR3 protein is CASRNRGRGTEAFF. Written as DNA, the CDR3 is TGTGCCAGCAGGAACAGGGGGCGCGGCACTGAAGCTTTCTTT.

The V gene is TRBV7-8, the J gene TRBJ2-2; 11 nucleotides align to TRBD2. CDR3 length equals 17 residues. The V segment lost 0 bases and the J segment 4 bases; nucleotides outside the gene matches: 4. Germline CDR1 is SGHVS and CDR2 is FQNEAQ. The CDR3 DNA is TGTGCCAGCAGCTTAGCGATAGCGGGGGGGCTCACCGGGGAGCTGTTTTTT. The encoded protein is CASSLAIAGGLTGELFF.

The J gene is TRBJ1-6, the V gene TRBV4-2; D call uncertain. Trimming removed 0 bases at V and 0 bases at J, with 3 bases between. The CDR3 loop spans 15 amino acids. The V gene's germline CDR1 is LGHNA and CDR2 YNFKEQ. The CDR3 spells CASSQDSSYNSPLHF. CDR3 DNA sequence: TGTGCCAGCAGCCAAGATAGCTCCTATAATTCACCCCTCCACTTT.

The chain combines TRBV18 with TRBJ2-7, with a weak D call TRBD1 (5 bases). Germline CDR1 is KGHSH and CDR2 is LQKENI. This CDR3 contains 13 residues. Between the trimmed V and J ends, which lost 6 bases and 2 bases, there was a span of 11 bases. CDR3 nucleotides: TGTGCCAGCTCGCCCGACAGTCCCTACGAGCAGTACTTC. Translating gives CASSPDSPYEQYF.

This clone turned up a few times. The genes are TRBV2 and TRBJ1-6, with D maybe TRBD1 (6 bases). V lost 6 bases and J 7 bases, leaving 13 bases between the germline ends. This CDR3 region has 14 residues. CDR1 SNHLY and CDR2 FYNNEI come from the germline V gene. CDR3 sequence (DNA): TGTGCCAGCAGGGTACAGGGAACCAATTCACCCCTCCACTTT. Residues: CASRVQGTNSPLHF.

The gene calls are TRBV30 and TRBJ1-1, with TRBD1 as a possible D gene (5 bases). V dropped 8 bases and J dropped 0 bases, with 19 bases sitting between them. Germline CDR1 GTSNPN, CDR2 SVGIG (reference sequence). The CDR3 consists of 15 residues. The CDR3 DNA is TGTGCCGCGCGACAATGGGGGGATTTGAACACTGAAGCTTTCTTT. Translation: CAARQWGDLNTEAFF.

This clone occurred once. V and J are TRBV29-1 and TRBJ1-1; tentatively, D is TRBD1 (6 bases). The CDR3 extends over 12 amino acids. The germline gives CDR1 SQVTM, CDR2 ANQGSEA. CDR3 sequence (DNA): TGCAGTGCCCGGGGGGCCGGCACTGAAGCTTTCTTT. Residues: CSARGAGTEAFF.

CDR3 sequence: CASSLVFQGVYEQYF. The CDR3 region has the DNA TGTGCCAGCAGCTTGGTATTTCAGGGGGTCTACGAGCAGTACTTC. The chain combines TRBV5-5 with TRBJ2-7; 7 nucleotides match TRBD1. J lost 3 bases, V lost 0 bases, and 6 bases had no gene match. Germline CDR1 SGHKS, CDR2 YYEKEE (reference sequence). The CDR3 has 15 amino acids. The complete variable domain, with remaining parts taken from reference TRBV5-5 and TRBJ2-7, reads DAGVTQSPTHLIKTRGQQVTLRCSPISGHKSVSWYQQVLGQGPQFIFQYYEKEERGRGNFPDRFSARQFPNYSSELNVNALLLGDSALYLCASSLVFQGVYEQYFGPGTRLTVT.

This clone was recorded a few times. The chain is built from TRBV2 and TRBJ1-2, with D possibly matching TRBD1 (6 bases). CDR1 is SNHLY, CDR2 FYNNEI, per germline. Trimming stripped 4 bases from V and 4 bases from J, with 10 bases between. This CDR3 is 13 amino acids long. CDR3 sequence: CASSADSSYGYTF. CDR3 bases: TGTGCCAGCAGTGCGGACAGCTCCTATGGCTACACCTTC.

The rearrangement uses TRBV11-2 and TRBJ2-7, with D perhaps matching TRBD2 (6 bases). This CDR3 contains 14 residues. Trimming shortened V by 1 base and J by 3 bases, and 10 bases separated the two germline ends. Per the germline V gene, CDR1 is SGHAT and CDR2 is FQNNGV. This CDR3 is CASSLGTTLYEQYF. For the CDR3, the DNA is TGTGCCAGCAGCTTAGGGACTACCCTCTACGAGCAGTACTTC. The whole variable domain, remainder taken from reference TRBV11-2 and TRBJ2-7, is EAGVAQSPRYKIIEKRQSVAFWCNPISGHATLYWYQQILGQGPKLLIQFQNNGVVDDSQLPKDRFSAERLKGVDSTLKIQPAKLEDSAVYLCASSLGTTLYEQYFGPGTRLTVT.

CDR3 residues: CASSLGGGGDGYTF. CDR3 DNA sequence: TGTGCCAGCAGCTTAGGGGGCGGGGGCGATGGCTACACCTTC. The chain recombines TRBV7-9 with TRBJ1-2; possibly TRBD1 for D (6 bases). This CDR3 is 14 amino acids long. Germline lookup yields CDR1 SEHNR and CDR2 FQNEAQ (reference sequence). Trimming shortened V by 1 base and J by 6 bases, and 12 bases separated the two germline ends.

The V and J genes are TRBV4-3 and TRBJ2-2; D unresolved. Germline V gene lookup returns CDR1 LGHNA and CDR2 YSLEER. V was cut by 0 bases and J by 6 bases, with 11 bases left in between. The CDR3 is 15 amino acids. In DNA, the CDR3 is TGCGCCAGCAGCCAAGATCGTGAGGTTCCCGGGGAGCTGTTTTTT. Translated, it gives CASSQDREVPGELFF.